Each of the 15 T cell receptor beta chains below was sequenced from the same sample in a study of OX40 agonist ivuxolimab in advanced cancers. Measured with immunoSEQ multiplex PCR; TCRdb has only the in-frame clones, and not every one. In the table there are more than 70,000 clones, approximately 84% of which are singletons. Source: CD4+ or CD8+ T cells sorted from blood, taken in a trial of the OX40 agonist ivuxolimab. These receptors all stem from an adult with an advanced solid tumor such as melanoma, head and neck, liver or kidney cancer.

The chain links TRBV7-9 to TRBJ1-6; D remains ambiguous. V was trimmed by 3 bases and J by 9 bases, leaving 6 bases between them. This CDR3 has 12 residues. Germline CDR1 SEHNR, CDR2 FQNEAQ (reference sequence). The CDR3 loop reads CASSLERSPLHF. The CDR3 DNA reads TGTGCCAGCAGCTTGGAACGTTCACCCCTCCACTTT.

The genes are TRBV5-1 and TRBJ2-5, with 10 bases that match TRBD2. Germline CDR1 and CDR2: SGHRS and YFSETQ. The CDR3 runs 15 residues. With 5 bases clipped from V and 5 bases from J, the junction kept 9 bases outside the gene matches. This CDR3 reads CASSQSGGAEETQYF. The CDR3 region has the DNA TGCGCCAGCAGTCAAAGCGGGGGGGCCGAGGAGACCCAGTACTTC.

This clone was seen once. J is TRBJ2-1 and V is TRBV27; D might be TRBD2 (6 bases). Trimming shortened V by 8 bases and J by 2 bases, and 13 bases separated the two germline ends. The CDR3 is 14 residues long. Germline V lookup: CDR1 MNHEY, CDR2 SMNVEV (reference sequence). CDR3 in DNA: TGTGCCAGCCTAGGGACTTTACCCTACAATGAGCAGTTCTTC. This sequence encodes CASLGTLPYNEQFF.

J is TRBJ2-5 and V is TRBV11-2; D unclear. Trimming took 2 bases from V and 3 from J, leaving 13 bases between them. Germline loops: CDR1 SGHAT, CDR2 FQNNGV. This CDR3 has 15 amino acids. CDR3: CASSLRQRPEETQYF. In nucleotides, the CDR3 is TGTGCCAGCAGCTTACGGCAGCGCCCAGAAGAGACCCAGTACTTC. The whole variable domain, remainder taken from reference TRBV11-2 and TRBJ2-5, is EAGVAQSPRYKIIEKRQSVAFWCNPISGHATLYWYQQILGQGPKLLIQFQNNGVVDDSQLPKDRFSAERLKGVDSTLKIQPAKLEDSAVYLCASSLRQRPEETQYFGPGTRLLVL.

Remarks on this clone: The sample has other DNA sequences that encode this CDR3 too. The rearrangement uses TRBV19 and TRBJ1-4; 7 bases line up with TRBD1. The ends lost 5 bases at V and 2 bases at J; junction bases unmatched: 5. CDR3 length equals 15 residues. CDR1 LNHDA and CDR2 SQIVND come from the germline V gene (reference sequence). The CDR3 DNA reads TGTGCCAGTAGTCCCCGACAGGGCACTAATGAAAAACTGTTTTTT. Its translation: CASSPRQGTNEKLFF.

The gene calls are TRBV2 and TRBJ2-1, with 16 positions matching TRBD2. With 5 bases clipped from V and 9 bases from J, the junction kept 7 bases outside the gene matches. The CDR3 is 16 residues long. Germline V gene sequence: CDR1 SNHLY, CDR2 FYNNEI. This CDR3 is CASSQGLAGGRGEQFF. CDR3 nucleotide sequence: TGTGCCAGCAGTCAGGGACTAGCGGGAGGGCGTGGTGAGCAGTTCTTC.

V usage is TRBV5-6 and J usage is TRBJ1-5; D ambiguous. The CDR3 consists of 14 residues. Germline-derived CDR1 and CDR2 are SGHDT and YYEEEE. The germline V and J ends were trimmed by 4 bases and 4 bases, with 12 bases remaining between them. The CDR3, as DNA: TGTGCCAGCAGCCGGACCGGACCAAATCAGCCCCAGCATTTT. It encodes CASSRTGPNQPQHF.

V gene TRBV2 combines with J gene TRBJ2-7; TRBD2 matches at 14 bases. Germline assignment: CDR1 SNHLY and CDR2 FYNNEI. Trimming removed 7 bases from V and 4 bases from J; junction bases left unmatched: 6. The CDR3 loop spans 15 amino acids. The CDR3 is CASNRRTSGRYEQYF. The CDR3 coding sequence is TGTGCCAGCAACCGAAGGACTAGCGGGAGGTACGAGCAGTACTTC.

The chain employs TRBV2 and TRBJ1-6, with D uncertain. Germline CDR1 SNHLY, CDR2 FYNNEI. Trimming cost V 7 bases and J 9 bases, with 16 bases left between them. The CDR3 spans 14 residues. This CDR3 reads CASTGEGLGSPLHF. CDR3 coding DNA: TGTGCCAGCACCGGGGAAGGGTTAGGTTCACCCCTCCACTTT.

This rearrangement joins TRBV6-5 to TRBJ2-3; TRBD2 matches at 12 bases. The CDR3 is 15 amino acids. V shed 6 bases and J 1 base; nucleotides not matched to a gene: 2. Looked up from germline, CDR1 is MNHEY and CDR2 is SVGAGI. The CDR3 reads CASRRLAGGTDTQYF. CDR3 in DNA: TGTGCCAGCAGGCGACTAGCGGGAGGCACAGATACGCAGTATTTT.

This chain uses TRBV5-5 with TRBJ2-3; 8 bases match TRBD2. Trimming took 1 base from V and 4 from J; bases not matched to a gene: 5. Germline V gene data show CDR1 as SGHKS and CDR2 as YYEKEE (reference sequence). The CDR3 runs to 15 residues. The CDR3 DNA sequence: TGTGCCAGCAGCTTGTTCACGGGGGGGCCAGATACGCAGTATTTT. It encodes CASSLFTGGPDTQYF.

This chain joins TRBV7-2 and TRBJ1-6; D is unclear. Germline CDR1 is SGHTA and CDR2 is FQGNSA. Trimming stripped 4 bases from V and 14 bases from J, with 18 bases between. The CDR3 has 14 amino acids. CDR3 DNA: TGTGCCAGCAGCTCGGACGGTCCGTTCTCATCCCTCCACTTT. Translating gives CASSSDGPFSSLHF.

This sequence joins TRBV30 and TRBJ2-2; the match to TRBD1 covers 8 bases. The CDR3 loop spans 14 amino acids. Germline CDR1 reads GTSNPN; CDR2 reads SVGIG (reference sequence). V lost 2 bases and J lost 5; bases outside the gene matches: 4. The CDR3 protein is CAWSLTGATGELFF. CDR3 bases: TGTGCCTGGAGTCTGACAGGGGCAACCGGGGAGCTGTTTTTT.

The chain combines TRBV5-6 with TRBJ2-1; 8 bases line up with TRBD2. The CDR3 spans 15 residues. Looked up from germline, CDR1 is SGHDT and CDR2 is YYEEEE. V was clipped by 0 bases and J by 5 bases; unmatched bases: 4. CDR3 coding DNA: TGTGCCAGCAGCTTGGCCCGGGAGGGCCACAATGAGCAGTTCTTC. Protein sequence: CASSLAREGHNEQFF.

This chain uses TRBV11-2 with TRBJ2-3, with 14 nucleotides matching TRBD2. The germline V gene encodes CDR1 SGHAT and CDR2 FQNNGV. The V gene end was trimmed by 3 bases and the J gene end by 1 base; junction bases not matched to a gene: 6. The CDR3 is made up of 18 amino acids. CDR3 sequence reads: CASSFGTSGSVGTDTQYF. DNA for the CDR3: TGTGCCAGCAGCTTCGGGACTAGCGGGAGCGTTGGCACAGATACGCAGTATTTT.